The 24 T cell receptor beta chains presented below share a single source sample, sequenced in a study of patients and donors after allogeneic stem cell transplantation. Each CDR3 protein is one row after TCRdb ran MiXCR on the RT-PCR reads. The top ten hold roughly 7.2% of the sample, which has hundreds of thousands of distinct CDR3 sequences, roughly 16% seen once. The material sequenced was blood, either unsorted or a sorted T cell fraction (not recorded which). The receptors come from a human donor who was either an allogeneic HSCT recipient or a stem cell or donor lymphocyte infusion donor (not recorded which). It is not recorded whose cells these are; they may come from a transplant donor.

As concerns this clonotype: A read error may explain this, as a much larger clone is one base away. The chain carries TRBV5-4 and TRBJ1-3; TRBD1 agrees at 9 bases. V dropped 1 base and J dropped 4; count of bases not matched to a gene: 6. CDR3 length equals 16 residues. In germline, CDR1 is SGHNT, CDR2 YYREEE (reference sequence). The CDR3 is CASSLTGGSIGNTIYF. In DNA form, the CDR3 reads TGTGCCAGCAGCTTGACAGGGGGCAGTATCGGAAACACCATATATTTT.

The chain combines TRBV3-1 with TRBJ2-7, with D possibly being TRBD2 (6 bases). Between the trimmed V and J ends, which lost 3 bases and 0 bases, there was a span of 12 bases. Germline CDR1 reads LGHDT; CDR2 reads YNNKEL (reference sequence). This CDR3 is built from 15 residues. The chain's CDR3 is CASSQGPGSSYEQYF. The DNA of the CDR3 is TGTGCCAGCAGCCAGGGCCCCGGGAGCTCCTACGAGCAGTACTTC.

This clonotype was recorded a few times. Written as DNA, the CDR3 is TGTGCCAGCAACTTAATGGGGGCCGGAGAGACCCAGTACTTC. Encoded protein: CASNLMGAGETQYF. The chain employs TRBV12-3 or TRBV12-4 and TRBJ2-5; tentatively, D is TRBD1 (6 bases). The CDR3 is 14 residues long. The V end lost 7 bases, the J end lost 4 bases, and 16 bases lay between the germline ends.

This clonotype was found a few times. The chain is built from TRBV6-2 or TRBV6-3 and TRBJ1-5; D might be TRBD1 (5 bases). The length of the CDR3 is 16 residues. With 0 bases removed from V and 4 bases from J, the gap between germline ends came to 13 bases. Germline-derived CDR1 and CDR2 are MNHEY and SVGEGT. The CDR3 DNA sequence: TGTGCCAGCAGTTACTCGTGGCCCGGGGGGAATCAGCCCCAGCATTTT. This encodes CASSYSWPGGNQPQHF.

This clonotype was seen only a few times. V is TRBV6-2 or TRBV6-3 and J is TRBJ2-7, with D possibly being TRBD2 (6 bases). Germline V gene sequence: CDR1 MNHEY, CDR2 SVGEGT. V dropped 5 bases and J dropped 3 bases, with 14 bases sitting between them. The CDR3 runs to 14 residues. CDR3 in amino acids: CASSEPGLHYEQYF. CDR3 nucleotide sequence: TGTGCCAGCAGTGAACCGGGACTCCACTACGAGCAGTACTTC.

The chain combines TRBV14 with TRBJ2-7; D remains ambiguous. The germline gives CDR1 SGHDN, CDR2 FVKESK. V was shortened by 4 bases and J by 6 bases, with 10 bases between the two germline ends. There are 12 residues in the CDR3. This CDR3 reads CASSPWASEQYF. The DNA of the CDR3 is TGTGCCAGCAGCCCCTGGGCTAGCGAGCAGTACTTC.

This chain uses TRBV19 with TRBJ2-7; D possibly corresponds to TRBD1 (6 bases). Germline V lookup: CDR1 LNHDA, CDR2 SQIVND (reference sequence). CDR3 length equals 14 residues. V lost 5 bases and J 4 bases, leaving 15 bases between the germline ends. CDR3 protein: CASSVGHLLYEQYF. CDR3 DNA: TGTGCCAGTAGTGTGGGACACCTGTTGTACGAGCAGTACTTC. The full variable domain, completed using reference TRBV19 and TRBJ2-7, is DGGITQSPKYLFRKEGQNVTLSCEQNLNHDAMYWYRQDPGQGLRLIYYSQIVNDFQKGDIAEGYSVSREKKESFPLTVTSAQKNPTAFYLCASSVGHLLYEQYFGPGTRLTVT.

The rearrangement uses TRBV12-3 or TRBV12-4 and TRBJ2-7; 9 bases match TRBD1. After removal of 5 bases from V and 2 bases from J, the junction contained 4 bases not matched to a gene. The CDR3 totals 14 residues. The CDR3, as DNA: TGTGCCAGCAGTGGGGGACAGGGAGCCTACGAGCAGTACTTC. Protein product: CASSGGQGAYEQYF.

This chain uses TRBV18 with TRBJ2-3; 7 nucleotides align to TRBD1. Per the germline V gene, CDR1 is KGHSH and CDR2 is LQKENI. V shed 2 bases, J shed 2 bases, and the junction held 1 base outside the gene matches. This CDR3 is built from 14 residues. Here the CDR3 DNA reads TGTGCCAGCTCACCAGACAGGGCCACAGATACGCAGTATTTT. Amino acid sequence: CASSPDRATDTQYF.

This clonotype was observed a handful of times. The chain carries TRBV25-1 and TRBJ1-2; possibly TRBD1 for D (5 bases). Germline loops: CDR1 MGHDK, CDR2 SYGVNS. Deletions cut 2 bases from V and 4 bases from J, with 8 bases between. There are 13 residues in the CDR3. For the CDR3, the DNA is TGTGCCAGCAGTGAACTGGGGGGCTATGGCTACACCTTC. Its protein is CASSELGGYGYTF.

In its sample, this clonotype was seen a few times. The chain carries TRBV11-2 and TRBJ2-1; 11 positions agree with TRBD2. There are 19 residues in the CDR3. Losses at the gene ends were 1 base for V and 0 bases for J; bases not matched to a gene: 8. Germline V lookup: CDR1 SGHAT, CDR2 FQNNGV. CDR3 sequence reads: CASSLVRVGLADSYNEQFF. In DNA form, the CDR3 reads TGTGCCAGCAGCTTAGTAAGGGTGGGACTAGCGGACTCCTACAATGAGCAGTTCTTC.

In this sample, this clonotype turned up a few times. This sequence joins TRBV4-1 and TRBJ2-3, with 7 bases that match TRBD1. Germline lookup yields CDR1 MGHRA and CDR2 YSYEKL. The CDR3 is 16 amino acids. V lost 0 bases, J lost 2 bases, and 5 bases stayed unmatched. The CDR3 reads CASSQERGRVTDTQYF. The CDR3 DNA follows: TGCGCCAGCAGCCAAGAGAGGGGGCGAGTCACAGATACGCAGTATTTT.

This clonotype was observed a handful of times. The gene calls are TRBV29-1 and TRBJ1-2; D unclear. Trimming removed 6 bases at V and 7 bases at J, with 12 bases between. CDR3 length: 11 residues. The germline V gene encodes CDR1 SQVTM and CDR2 ANQGSEA. The CDR3 reads CSVPWSVGYTF. The CDR3 DNA reads as TGCAGCGTGCCATGGAGCGTTGGCTACACCTTC.

The chain joins TRBV20-1 to TRBJ1-1; TRBD1 matches at 8 bases. The CDR3 totals 16 residues. CDR1 is DFQATT, CDR2 SNEGSKA, per germline (reference sequence). V shed 2 bases, J shed 1 base, and the junction held 9 bases outside the gene matches. The CDR3 protein is CSARRDRLLQNTEAFF. For the CDR3, the DNA is TGCAGTGCTAGACGGGACAGGCTTCTCCAGAACACTGAAGCTTTCTTT.

The chain has TRBV5-1 and TRBJ1-1; no reliable D call. Trimming took 4 bases from V and 4 from J, leaving 20 bases between them. CDR1 and CDR2 from the germline V gene are SGHRS and YFSETQ. The CDR3 extends over 16 amino acids. The CDR3 DNA reads TGCGCCAGCAGCCGACCAGACAACAAATTTCGCACTGAAGCTTTCTTT. Translating it yields CASSRPDNKFRTEAFF.

In its sample, this clonotype was seen a few times. V gene TRBV24-1 combines with J gene TRBJ2-5, with 8 bases matching TRBD1. Per the germline V gene, CDR1 is KGHDR and CDR2 is SFDVKD. CDR3 size: 16 residues. The V segment lost 2 bases and the J segment 4 bases; nucleotides outside the gene matches: 8. Here the CDR3 DNA reads TGTGCCACCAGTGATTCCTCACAGGGGGTTGGAGAGACCCAGTACTTC. Amino acids: CATSDSSQGVGETQYF.

This clonotype was detected only a few times. The rearrangement links TRBV6-2 or TRBV6-3 to TRBJ2-2; D gene uncertain. Germline V gene data show CDR1 as MNHEY and CDR2 as SVGEGT. Trimming took 7 bases from V and 4 from J, leaving 10 bases between them. The CDR3 is 13 residues long. CDR3 in amino acids: CASTRLSTGELFF. The DNA for the CDR3 is TGTGCCAGCACCCGCCTAAGCACCGGGGAGCTGTTTTTT.

This clonotype was counted between two and nine times. The chain uses TRBV7-3 and TRBJ2-1; unclear D gene. CDR3 length: 13 amino acids. The germline V and J ends were trimmed by 2 bases and 7 bases, with 9 bases remaining between them. Germline V gives CDR1 SGHTA, CDR2 FQGTGA. The chain's CDR3 is CASSLVFGNEQFF. The CDR3 nucleotides are TGTGCCAGCAGCTTAGTCTTTGGTAATGAGCAGTTCTTC.

CDR3 nucleotides: TGTGCCAGCAGTTACTGGGGAAGCAATCAGCCCCAGCATTTT. It yields the protein CASSYWGSNQPQHF. The rearrangement uses TRBV6-5 and TRBJ1-5; D is uncertain. The CDR3 is 14 amino acids. Trimming cost V 1 base and J 1 base, with 5 bases left between them. The germline gives CDR1 MNHEY, CDR2 SVGAGI.

CDR3 in DNA: TGCGCCAGCAGCTTGGTGGGACAGGGAGACGAAAAACTGTTTTTT. Its protein product is CASSLVGQGDEKLFF. This sequence joins TRBV5-1 and TRBJ1-4; 9 nucleotides align to TRBD1. The CDR3 consists of 15 residues. The V gene end was trimmed by 0 bases and the J gene end by 8 bases; junction bases not matched to a gene: 5. Looked up from germline, CDR1 is SGHRS and CDR2 is YFSETQ.

This clonotype was counted only a few times. The chain combines TRBV19 with TRBJ1-1; TRBD1 agrees at 7 bases. CDR3 length equals 14 residues. Germline V gives CDR1 LNHDA, CDR2 SQIVND (reference sequence). With 6 bases clipped from V and 4 bases from J, the junction kept 8 bases outside the gene matches. The CDR3 DNA follows: TGTGCCAGTAGCCAGCACAGGGGAGTCACTGAAGCTTTCTTT. Its protein is CASSQHRGVTEAFF.

The J gene is TRBJ2-3, the V gene TRBV6-1; 9 positions agree with TRBD1. After removal of 8 bases from V and 3 bases from J, the junction contained 9 bases not matched to a gene. This CDR3 has 15 residues. The germline V gene has CDR1 MNHNS and CDR2 SASEGT. The CDR3 DNA reads TGTGCCAGCGGGAATTGGGGACAGGGTACAGATACGCAGTATTTT. Encoded protein: CASGNWGQGTDTQYF.

This clonotype came up a few times. The rearrangement joins TRBV2 to TRBJ2-5; D assignment may be TRBD1 or TRBD2 (6 bases each). Per germline, CDR1 SNHLY and CDR2 FYNNEI. This CDR3 spans 14 amino acids. V shed 7 bases and J shed 4 bases, with 16 bases lying between them. The CDR3 coding sequence is TGTGCCAGCACCGTAACTGGAGGGGGAGAGACCCAGTACTTC. It specifies CASTVTGGGETQYF.

This chain links TRBV20-1 with TRBJ2-7; D remains unclear. The CDR3 is made up of 14 amino acids. Trimming cost V 0 bases and J 4 bases, with 13 bases left between them. The germline V gene encodes CDR1 DFQATT and CDR2 SNEGSKA (reference sequence). Here the CDR3 reads CSAREGSVDYEQYF. CDR3 DNA sequence: TGCAGTGCTAGAGAAGGGTCCGTGGATTACGAGCAGTACTTC.